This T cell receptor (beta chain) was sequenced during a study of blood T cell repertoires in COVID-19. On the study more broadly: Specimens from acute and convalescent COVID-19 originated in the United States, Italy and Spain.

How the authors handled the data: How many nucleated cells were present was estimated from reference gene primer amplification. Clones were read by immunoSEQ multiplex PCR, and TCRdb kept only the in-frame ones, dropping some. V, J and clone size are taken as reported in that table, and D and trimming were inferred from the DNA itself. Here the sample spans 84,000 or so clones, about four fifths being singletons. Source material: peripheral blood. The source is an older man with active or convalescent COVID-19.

In DNA form, the CDR3 reads TGTGCCAGCGGGACAGGACTCTATGGCTACACCTTC. Translated: CASGTGLYGYTF. The chain carries TRBV3-1 (or the pseudogene TRBV3-2) and TRBJ1-2; 8 bases line up with TRBD1. Germline CDR1 and CDR2: LGHDT and YNNKEL (reference sequence). The CDR3 is 12 amino acids. V dropped 8 bases and J dropped 4; count of bases not matched to a gene: 3.